This TCR beta chain stems from a study of blood T cell repertoires in COVID-19. The wider study: There were acute and convalescent COVID-19 samples, and they came from the United States, Italy and Spain.

The protocol was immunoSEQ multiplex PCR, while the TCRdb copy is restricted to in-frame clones and leaves out a portion. The data hold some 240,000 clones, with 70% to 90% observed a single time. The CDR3 covers 15 residues. CDR1 and CDR2 (germline): SNHLY, FYNNEI. J lost 14 bases, V lost 5 bases, and 9 bases had no gene match. Clinical history as reported by participants underpinned cohort assignment. It was within 2 weeks before study entry that exposed participants met a COVID-19 case. Sequencing input: PBMCs or T cells enriched from blood (not recorded which). This clonotype was sampled from a woman aged 45-60 years who had been exposed to COVID-19. The chain joins TRBV2 to TRBJ2-1; 16 bases fit TRBD2. DNA for the CDR3: TGTGCCAGCAGTCCTCCGGGACTAGCGGGGGGGCCGGAGTTCTTC. Translation gives CASSPPGLAGGPEFF.